This entry is about one TCR beta chain. Assay used: immunoSEQ multiplex PCR; TCRdb lists only in-frame clones, some missing. The sample consists of 300,000 to 350,000 clones, 70% to 90% of them appearing once. This CDR3 has 13 amino acids. V gave up 3 bases and J gave up 10 bases, with 15 bases separating them. From germline, CDR1 is KGHSH and CDR2 LQKENI. This sample is drawn from a study of blood T cell repertoires in COVID-19. Sample: PBMCs or T cells enriched from blood (not recorded which). This chain uses TRBV18 with TRBJ1-1; D call uncertain. The TCR originated in a man aged 25-45 years who had recovered from COVID-19. Here the CDR3 reads CASSPSDLGGAFF. The CDR3 region has the DNA TGTGCCAGCTCACCTTCAGACTTAGGCGGAGCTTTCTTT.